What follows is one T cell receptor (beta chain) and its context. Antigen: not known. This CDR3 is 17 amino acids long. Germline values: CDR1 SGDLS, CDR2 YYNGEE. The junction had 14 bases not matched to a gene; V was cut back by 0 bases and J by 5 bases. This sample stems from a study of shared clonotypes between healthy human individuals. The naive CD8 fraction comprised CD45RO-negative cells positively selected for CCR7 and excluded terminally differentiated effector memory CD45RA+ cells. Generated by immunoSEQ multiplex PCR, the TCRdb table keeps only in-frame clones and is missing some. The top ten clones hold less than 0.25% of a sample with 700,000 to 950,000 clones, about 96% of them seen once. Study results and limitations: Investigators collected only blood, and repertoires in tissues likely differ. Estimated richness was generally greater in naive than memory subsets.

The source is a man younger than 45 in good health. Sequencing was performed on naive CD8+ T cells sorted from blood. This chain connects TRBV9 to TRBJ2-7, with 7 positions matching TRBD2. The CDR3 sequence: CASSVVGGSHPSDEQYF. CDR3 DNA sequence: TGTGCCAGCAGCGTAGTCGGGGGGTCGCACCCAAGCGACGAGCAGTACTTC. The full variable domain, its missing parts supplied by reference TRBV9 and TRBJ2-7, is DSGVTQTPKHLITATGQRVTLRCSPRSGDLSVYWYQQSLDQGLQFLIQYYNGEERAKGNILERFSAQQFPDLHSELNLSSLELGDSALYFCASSVVGGSHPSDEQYFGPGTRLTVT.